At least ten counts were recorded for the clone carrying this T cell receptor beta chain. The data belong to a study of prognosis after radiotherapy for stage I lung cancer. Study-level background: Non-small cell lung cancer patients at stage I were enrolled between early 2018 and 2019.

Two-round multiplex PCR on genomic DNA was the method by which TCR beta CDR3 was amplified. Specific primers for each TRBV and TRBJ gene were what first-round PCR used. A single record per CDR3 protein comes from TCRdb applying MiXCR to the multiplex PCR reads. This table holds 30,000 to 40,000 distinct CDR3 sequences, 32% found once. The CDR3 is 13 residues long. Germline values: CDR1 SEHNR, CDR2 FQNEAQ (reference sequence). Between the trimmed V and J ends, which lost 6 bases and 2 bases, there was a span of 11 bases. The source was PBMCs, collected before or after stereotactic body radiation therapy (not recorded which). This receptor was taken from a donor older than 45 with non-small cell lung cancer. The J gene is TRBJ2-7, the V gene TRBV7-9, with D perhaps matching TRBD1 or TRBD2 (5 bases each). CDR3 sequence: CASRGDGPYEQYF. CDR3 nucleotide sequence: TGTGCCAGCAGGGGGGACGGACCCTACGAGCAGTACTTC.